This TCR beta chain was sequenced for a study of T cell clonality in common variable immunodeficiency. Some clones are missing from TCRdb's copy, which holds only in-frame ones; the method was immunoSEQ multiplex PCR. The profile covers roughly 40,000 clones, none occurring a single time. This clone was seen at least ten times. The source is a person aged 18-70 years in good health. The sample comprised peripheral blood mononuclear cells.

CDR3: CASSEGTGGTDTQYF. The CDR3 DNA, read in part, is TGTGCCAGCAGTGAGGGGACAGGGGGCACAGATACG. The J gene is TRBJ2-3, the V gene TRBV6-4; 10 bases map to TRBD1. The read gets to within 3 residues of the CDR3 end, and the germline J gene fills in the rest. The length of the CDR3 is 15 residues. Germline values: CDR1 MRHNA, CDR2 SNTAGT. After removal of 3 bases from V and 1 base from J, the junction contained 1 base not matched to a gene.